This T cell receptor (beta chain) was identified in a study of spatial heterogeneity in lung cancer. Study-wide results and limits: The appearance of ubiquitous expanded tumor TCRs in blood was greater at resection than follow-up.

Time point described: sample taken at primary tumor resection. Whole RNA from tumor, nontumor lung or frozen PBMC was sequenced unsorted. V was pared by 2 bases and J by 0 bases, with 20 bases between. The V gene's germline CDR1 is MNHEY and CDR2 SMNVEV (reference sequence). The CDR3 spans 19 residues. From the 5' RACE reads, TCRdb called clonotypes with MiXCR, one entry per CDR3 protein. Of more than 80,000 distinct CDR3 sequences listed, more than 10% are singletons. In the case of this clonotype: Its antigen is currently unknown.

The TCR originated in a male donor with early-stage non-small cell lung cancer. J is TRBJ1-5 and V is TRBV27; TRBD1 might be the D (5 bases). The material sequenced was PBMCs, taken at surgery. CDR3 sequence: CASSLKGTVGSNSNQPQHF. As DNA, the CDR3 is TGTGCCAGCAGTTTAAAAGGGACCGTCGGATCCAATAGCAATCAGCCCCAGCATTTT.